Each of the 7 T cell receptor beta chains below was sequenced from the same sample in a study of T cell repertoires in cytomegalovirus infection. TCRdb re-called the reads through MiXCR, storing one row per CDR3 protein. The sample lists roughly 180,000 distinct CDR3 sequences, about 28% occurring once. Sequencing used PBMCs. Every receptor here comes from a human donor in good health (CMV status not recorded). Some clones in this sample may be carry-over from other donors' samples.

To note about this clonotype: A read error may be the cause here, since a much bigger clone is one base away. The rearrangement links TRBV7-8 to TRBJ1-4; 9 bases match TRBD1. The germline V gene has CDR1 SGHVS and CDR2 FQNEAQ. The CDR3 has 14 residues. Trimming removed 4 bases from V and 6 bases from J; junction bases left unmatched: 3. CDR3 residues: CASSSGTGYEKLFF. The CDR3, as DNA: TGTGCCAGCAGCTCCGGGACAGGGTATGAAAAACTGTTTTTT.

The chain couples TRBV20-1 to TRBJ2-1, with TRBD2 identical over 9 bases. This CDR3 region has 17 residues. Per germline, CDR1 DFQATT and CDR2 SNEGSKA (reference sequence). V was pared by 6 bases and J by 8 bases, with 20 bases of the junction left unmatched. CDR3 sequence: CSAPAAGGADYRDEQFF. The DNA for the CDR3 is TGCAGTGCCCCCGCAGCGGGGGGAGCCGATTACCGGGATGAGCAGTTCTTC.

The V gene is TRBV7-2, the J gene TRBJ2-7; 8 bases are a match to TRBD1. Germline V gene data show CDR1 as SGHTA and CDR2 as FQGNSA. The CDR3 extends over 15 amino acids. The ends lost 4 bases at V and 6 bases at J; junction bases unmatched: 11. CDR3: CASSSLGRGLGEQYF. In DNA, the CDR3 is TGTGCCAGCAGCTCACTGGGCAGGGGGCTTGGCGAGCAGTACTTC.

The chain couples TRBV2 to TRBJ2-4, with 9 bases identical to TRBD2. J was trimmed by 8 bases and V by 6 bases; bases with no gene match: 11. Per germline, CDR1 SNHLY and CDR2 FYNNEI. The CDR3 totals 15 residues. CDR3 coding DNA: TGTGCCAGCAGCGCGGGAGGGTTATATTATGACATTCAGTACTTC. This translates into CASSAGGLYYDIQYF.

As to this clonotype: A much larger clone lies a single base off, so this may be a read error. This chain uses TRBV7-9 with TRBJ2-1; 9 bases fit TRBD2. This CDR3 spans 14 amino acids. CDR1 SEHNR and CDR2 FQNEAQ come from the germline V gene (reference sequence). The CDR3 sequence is CPSSLGTSWNEQFF. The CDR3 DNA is TGTCCCAGCAGCTTGGGGACTAGCTGGAATGAGCAGTTCTTC. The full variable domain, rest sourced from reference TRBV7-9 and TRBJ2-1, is DTGVSQNPRHKITKRGQNVTFRCDPISEHNRLYWYRQTLGQGPEFLTYFQNEAQLEKSRLLSDRFSAERPKGSFSTLEIQRTEQGDSAMYLCPSSLGTSWNEQFFGPGTRLTVL.

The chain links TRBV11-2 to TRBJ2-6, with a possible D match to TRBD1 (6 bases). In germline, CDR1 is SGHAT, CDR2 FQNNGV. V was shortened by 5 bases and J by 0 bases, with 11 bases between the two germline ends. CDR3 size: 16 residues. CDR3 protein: CASSGAGASGANVLTF. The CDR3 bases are TGTGCCAGCAGCGGCGCAGGGGCCTCTGGGGCCAACGTCCTGACTTTC.

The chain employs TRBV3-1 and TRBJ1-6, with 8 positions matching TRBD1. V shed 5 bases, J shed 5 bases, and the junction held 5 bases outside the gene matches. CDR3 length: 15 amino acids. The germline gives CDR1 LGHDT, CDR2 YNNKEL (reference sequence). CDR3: CASSAGGENNSPLHF. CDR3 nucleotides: TGTGCCAGCAGCGCAGGGGGCGAAAATAATTCACCCCTCCACTTT. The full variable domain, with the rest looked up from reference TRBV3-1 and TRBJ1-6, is DTAVSQTPKYLVTQMGNDKSIKCEQNLGHDTMYWYKQDSKKFLKIMFSYNNKELIINETVPNRFSPKSPDKAHLNLHINSLELGDSAVYFCASSAGGENNSPLHFGNGTRLTVT.